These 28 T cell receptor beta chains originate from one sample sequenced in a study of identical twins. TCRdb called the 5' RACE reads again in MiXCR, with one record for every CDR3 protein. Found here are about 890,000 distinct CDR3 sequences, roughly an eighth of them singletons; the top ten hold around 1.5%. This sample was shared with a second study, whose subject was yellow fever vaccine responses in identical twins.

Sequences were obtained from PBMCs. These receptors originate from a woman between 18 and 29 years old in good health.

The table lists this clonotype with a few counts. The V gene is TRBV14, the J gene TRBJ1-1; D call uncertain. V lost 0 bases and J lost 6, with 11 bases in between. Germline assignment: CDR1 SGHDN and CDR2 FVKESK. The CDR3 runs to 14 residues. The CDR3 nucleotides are TGTGCCAGCAGCCAAGATTGGGGATCGGCTGAAGCTTTCTTT. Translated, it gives CASSQDWGSAEAFF.

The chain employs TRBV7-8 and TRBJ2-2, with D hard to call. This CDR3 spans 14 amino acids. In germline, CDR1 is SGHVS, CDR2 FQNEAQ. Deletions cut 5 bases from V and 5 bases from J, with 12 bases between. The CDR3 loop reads CASSPQTFTGELFF. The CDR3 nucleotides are TGTGCCAGCAGCCCCCAGACGTTTACCGGGGAGCTGTTTTTT.

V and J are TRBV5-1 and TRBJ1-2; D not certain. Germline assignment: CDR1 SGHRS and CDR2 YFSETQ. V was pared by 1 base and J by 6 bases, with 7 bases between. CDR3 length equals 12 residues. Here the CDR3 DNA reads TGCGCCAGCAGCTTGTCTGGGCATGGCTACACCTTC. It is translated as CASSLSGHGYTF. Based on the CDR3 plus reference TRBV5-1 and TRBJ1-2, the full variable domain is KAGVTQTPRYLIKTRGQQVTLSCSPISGHRSVSWYQQTPGQGLQFLFEYFSETQRNKGNFPGRFSGRQFSNSRSEMNVSTLELGDSALYLCASSLSGHGYTFGSGTRLTVV.

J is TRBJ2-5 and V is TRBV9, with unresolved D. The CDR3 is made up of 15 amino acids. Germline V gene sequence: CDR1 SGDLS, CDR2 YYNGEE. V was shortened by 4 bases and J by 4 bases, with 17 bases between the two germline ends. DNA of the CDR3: TGTGCCAGCAGCCCCTGGACCAATAGCTTAGAGACCCAGTACTTC. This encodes CASSPWTNSLETQYF.

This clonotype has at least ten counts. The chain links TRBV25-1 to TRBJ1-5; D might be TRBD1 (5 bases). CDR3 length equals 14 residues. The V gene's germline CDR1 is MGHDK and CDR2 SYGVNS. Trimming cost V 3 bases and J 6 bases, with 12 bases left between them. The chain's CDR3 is CASSDWGEAQPQHF. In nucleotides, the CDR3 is TGTGCCAGCAGTGATTGGGGGGAGGCTCAGCCCCAGCATTTT.

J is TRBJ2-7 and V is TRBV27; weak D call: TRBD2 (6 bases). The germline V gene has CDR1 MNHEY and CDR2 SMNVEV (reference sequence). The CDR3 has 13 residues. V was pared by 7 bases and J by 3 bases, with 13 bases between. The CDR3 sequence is CASTDSGGYEQYF. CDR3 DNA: TGTGCCAGCACCGATTCCGGGGGCTACGAGCAGTACTTC.

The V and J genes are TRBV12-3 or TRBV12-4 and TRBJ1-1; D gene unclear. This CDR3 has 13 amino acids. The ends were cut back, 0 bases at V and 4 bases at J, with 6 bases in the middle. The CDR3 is CASSLAEGTEAFF. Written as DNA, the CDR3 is TGTGCCAGCAGTTTAGCGGAGGGCACTGAAGCTTTCTTT.

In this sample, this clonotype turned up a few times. DNA for the CDR3: TGCGCCAGCAGCCAAGACCGGTACGGAAACACCATATATTTT. Residues: CASSQDRYGNTIYF. J is TRBJ1-3 and V is TRBV4-1; no definite D call. The CDR3 covers 14 residues. V was clipped by 0 bases and J by 4 bases, with 7 bases between them. Germline V gives CDR1 MGHRA, CDR2 YSYEKL.

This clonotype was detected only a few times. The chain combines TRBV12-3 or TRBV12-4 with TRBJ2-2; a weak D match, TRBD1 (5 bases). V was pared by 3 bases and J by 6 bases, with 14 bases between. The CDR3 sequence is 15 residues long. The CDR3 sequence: CASSLNQGGAGELFF. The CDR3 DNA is TGTGCCAGCAGTTTGAACCAGGGCGGTGCCGGGGAGCTGTTTTTT.

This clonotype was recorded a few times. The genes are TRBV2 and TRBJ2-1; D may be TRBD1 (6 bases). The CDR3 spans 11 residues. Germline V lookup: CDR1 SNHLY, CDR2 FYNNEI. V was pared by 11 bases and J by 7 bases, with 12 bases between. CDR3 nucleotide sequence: TGTGCCGCAGCAAGGGGGAATGAGCAGTTCTTC. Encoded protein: CAAARGNEQFF.

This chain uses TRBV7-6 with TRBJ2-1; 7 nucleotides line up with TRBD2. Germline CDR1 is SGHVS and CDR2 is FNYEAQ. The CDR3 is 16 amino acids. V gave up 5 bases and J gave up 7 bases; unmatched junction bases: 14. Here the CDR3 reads CASSTYTSAPRNEQFF. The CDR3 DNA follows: TGTGCCAGCAGCACCTATACTAGCGCGCCTAGGAATGAGCAGTTCTTC.

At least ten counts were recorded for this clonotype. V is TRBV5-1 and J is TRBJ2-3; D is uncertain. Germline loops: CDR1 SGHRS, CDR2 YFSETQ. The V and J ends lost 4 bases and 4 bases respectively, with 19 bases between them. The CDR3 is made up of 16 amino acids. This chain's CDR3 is CASSAERTIVADTQYF. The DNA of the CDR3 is TGCGCCAGCAGCGCGGAGAGAACCATAGTGGCAGATACGCAGTATTTT.

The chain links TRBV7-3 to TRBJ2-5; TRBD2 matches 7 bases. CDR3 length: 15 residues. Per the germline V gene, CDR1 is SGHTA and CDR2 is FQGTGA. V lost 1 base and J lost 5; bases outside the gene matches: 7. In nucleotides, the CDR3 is TGTGCCAGCAGCTTAATTGGGGGGGAATTGGAGACCCAGTACTTC. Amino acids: CASSLIGGELETQYF.

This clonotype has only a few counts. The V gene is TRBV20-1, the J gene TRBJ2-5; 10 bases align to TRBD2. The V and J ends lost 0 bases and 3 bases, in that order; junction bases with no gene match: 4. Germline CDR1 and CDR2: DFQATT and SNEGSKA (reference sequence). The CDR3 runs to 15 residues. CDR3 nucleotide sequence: TGCAGTGCTAGAGAAGTAGGACTAGCGGAAGAGACCCAGTACTTC. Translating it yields CSAREVGLAEETQYF.

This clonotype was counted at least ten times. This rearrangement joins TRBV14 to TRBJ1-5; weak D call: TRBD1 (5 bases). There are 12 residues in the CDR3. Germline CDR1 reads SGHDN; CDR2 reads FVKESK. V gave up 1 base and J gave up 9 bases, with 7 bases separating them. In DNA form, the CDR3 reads TGTGCCAGCAGCCAAGGCGGGGGGCCCCAGCATTTT. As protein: CASSQGGGPQHF.

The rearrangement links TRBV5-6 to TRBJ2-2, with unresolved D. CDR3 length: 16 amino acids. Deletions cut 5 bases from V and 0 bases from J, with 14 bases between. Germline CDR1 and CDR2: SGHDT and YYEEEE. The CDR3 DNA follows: TGTGCCAGCAGTCACTGGGAACTCGCGAACACCGGGGAGCTGTTTTTT. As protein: CASSHWELANTGELFF.

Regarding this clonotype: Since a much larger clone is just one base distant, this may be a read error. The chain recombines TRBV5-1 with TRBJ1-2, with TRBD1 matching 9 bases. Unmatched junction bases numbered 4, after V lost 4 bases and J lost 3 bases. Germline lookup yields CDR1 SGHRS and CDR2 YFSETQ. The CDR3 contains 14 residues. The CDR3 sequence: CASSTGTGYYGYTF. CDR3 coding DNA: TGCGCCAGCAGCACCGGGACAGGGTACTATGGCTACACCTTC.

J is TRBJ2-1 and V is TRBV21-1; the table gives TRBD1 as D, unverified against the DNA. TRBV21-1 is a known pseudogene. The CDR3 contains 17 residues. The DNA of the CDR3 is TGTGCCAGCAGCAAAGCAGCCCCGCAGGCGCGTCTGTATGAGCAGTTCTTC. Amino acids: CASSKAAPQARLYEQFF.

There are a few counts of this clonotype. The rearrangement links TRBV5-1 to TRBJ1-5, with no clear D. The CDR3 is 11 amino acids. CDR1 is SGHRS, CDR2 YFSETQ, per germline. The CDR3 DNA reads TGCGCGCCCGTAGGGTTTCAGCCCCAGCATTTT. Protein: CAPVGFQPQHF.

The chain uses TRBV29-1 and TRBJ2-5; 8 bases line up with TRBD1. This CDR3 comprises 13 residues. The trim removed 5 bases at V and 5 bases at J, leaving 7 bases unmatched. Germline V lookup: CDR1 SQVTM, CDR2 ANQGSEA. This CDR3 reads CSVRTGKGETQYF. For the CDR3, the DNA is TGCAGCGTTAGGACAGGGAAGGGGGAGACCCAGTACTTC.

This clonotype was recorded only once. CDR3 region: CASSLGPDREETQYF. The CDR3 DNA reads as TGCGCCAGCAGCTTGGGCCCGGACAGAGAAGAGACCCAGTACTTC. The chain employs TRBV5-1 and TRBJ2-5, with a weak D call TRBD1 (6 bases). Trimming cost V 0 bases and J 3 bases, with 12 bases left between them. CDR1 and CDR2 from the germline V gene are SGHRS and YFSETQ. The CDR3 has 15 residues.

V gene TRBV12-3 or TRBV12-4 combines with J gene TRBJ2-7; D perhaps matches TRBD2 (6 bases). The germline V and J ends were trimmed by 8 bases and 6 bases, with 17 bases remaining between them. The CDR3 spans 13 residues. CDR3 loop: CASGTGTFLEQYF. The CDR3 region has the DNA TGTGCCAGCGGGACTGGGACGTTCCTCGAGCAGTACTTC.

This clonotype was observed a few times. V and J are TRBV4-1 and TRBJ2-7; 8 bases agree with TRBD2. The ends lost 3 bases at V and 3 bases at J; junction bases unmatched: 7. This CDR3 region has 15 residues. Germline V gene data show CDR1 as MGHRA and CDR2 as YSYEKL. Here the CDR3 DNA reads TGCGCCAGCAGCCAGCTGGGACTAGTGGGCTACGAGCAGTACTTC. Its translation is CASSQLGLVGYEQYF.

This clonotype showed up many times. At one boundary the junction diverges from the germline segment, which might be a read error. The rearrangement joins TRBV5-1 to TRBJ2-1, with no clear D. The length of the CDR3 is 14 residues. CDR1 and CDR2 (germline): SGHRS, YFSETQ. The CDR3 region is CASSLGQSYNEQFF. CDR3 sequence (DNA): TGTGCCAGCAGCTTAGGTCAGTCCTACAATGAGCAGTTCTTC.

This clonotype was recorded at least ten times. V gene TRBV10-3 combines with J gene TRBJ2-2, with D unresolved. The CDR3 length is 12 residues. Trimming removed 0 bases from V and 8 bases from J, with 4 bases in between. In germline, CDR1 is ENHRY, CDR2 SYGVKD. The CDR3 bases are TGTGCCATCAGTGAGTCGCCTGGGGAGCTGTTTTTT. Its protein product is CAISESPGELFF.

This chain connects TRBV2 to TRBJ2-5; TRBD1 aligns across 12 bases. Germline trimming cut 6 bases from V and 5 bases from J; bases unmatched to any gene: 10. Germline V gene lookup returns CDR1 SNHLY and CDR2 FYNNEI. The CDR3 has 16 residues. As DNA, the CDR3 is TGTGCCAGCAGCCAAGCCGGGACAGGGGGCCGCGAGACCCAGTACTTC. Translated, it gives CASSQAGTGGRETQYF.

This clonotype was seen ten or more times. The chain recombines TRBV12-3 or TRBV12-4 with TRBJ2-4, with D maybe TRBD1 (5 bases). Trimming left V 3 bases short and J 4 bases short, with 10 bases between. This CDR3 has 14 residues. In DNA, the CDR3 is TGTGCCAGCAGTTTCTCGACAGATAAAAACATTCAGTACTTC. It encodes CASSFSTDKNIQYF.

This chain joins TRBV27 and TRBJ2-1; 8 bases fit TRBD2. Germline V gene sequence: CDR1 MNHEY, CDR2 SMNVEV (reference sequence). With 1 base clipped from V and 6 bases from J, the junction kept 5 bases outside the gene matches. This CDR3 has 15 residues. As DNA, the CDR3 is TGTGCCAGCAGTTTATTGTCCGCGGGGGGCAATGAGCAGTTCTTC. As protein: CASSLLSAGGNEQFF.